This TCR beta chain was identified during a study of blood T cell repertoires in COVID-19. Turning to the study itself: The samples span acute and convalescent COVID-19 from the United States, Italy and Spain. PBMCs, B-cell-depleted T cells, or T cells provided the cDNA or gDNA that made up the material.

As handled by the study authors: Researchers report that nucleated cell counts were estimated from reference gene primer amplification. The protocol was immunoSEQ multiplex PCR, while the TCRdb copy is restricted to in-frame clones and leaves out a portion. The V and J calls and the clone size are those of that table, but D and trimming were determined from the DNA. Of over 150,000 clones in the sample, around 78% were seen once. The V end lost 0 bases, the J end lost 8 bases, and 8 bases lay between the germline ends. CDR3 length: 12 amino acids. CDR1 is SGHDT, CDR2 YYEEEE, per germline. The receptor was isolated from a man of 80 years or more with acute or convalescent COVID-19. Sequences were obtained from peripheral blood. The rearrangement links TRBV5-6 to TRBJ1-2; possibly TRBD1 for D (6 bases). The CDR3 region is CASSLGGLGYTF. CDR3 in DNA: TGTGCCAGCAGCTTGGGGGGGCTCGGCTACACCTTC.